The 23 T cell receptor beta chains reported below all come from one sample, sequenced in a study of shared T cell receptors in the human thymus. Generated by immunoSEQ multiplex PCR, the TCRdb table keeps only in-frame clones and is missing some. The sample carries 450,000 to 650,000 clones, about 84% recorded once. A further study also used this sample, focusing on human thymus T cells.

The sequenced material came from thymocytes. Source of these receptors: a boy younger than two with a congenital heart defect.

The chain joins TRBV7-9 to TRBJ2-7; 9 nucleotides match TRBD1. V shed 5 bases, J shed 2 bases, and the junction held 4 bases outside the gene matches. This CDR3 is 14 amino acids long. The V gene's germline CDR1 is SEHNR and CDR2 FQNEAQ (reference sequence). The CDR3 DNA reads TGTGCCAGCAGCCTCGGACAGGGGACCTACGAGCAGTACTTC. This encodes CASSLGQGTYEQYF.

The chain has TRBV11-2 and TRBJ2-7, with 10 bases lining up with TRBD1. The CDR3 consists of 14 residues. Germline V gene lookup returns CDR1 SGHAT and CDR2 FQNNGV. V lost 4 bases and J lost 5; bases outside the gene matches: 5. The DNA for the CDR3 is TGTGCCAGCAGCTCCGGGACAGGGGCGGACGAGCAGTACTTC. This sequence encodes CASSSGTGADEQYF.

This chain connects TRBV9 to TRBJ1-3; D possibly corresponds to TRBD1 (6 bases). From germline, CDR1 is SGDLS and CDR2 YYNGEE. V was pared by 3 bases and J by 3 bases, with 13 bases between. This CDR3 spans 15 amino acids. CDR3 residues: CASSEQGLDGNTIYF. The CDR3 DNA sequence: TGTGCCAGCAGCGAACAGGGTTTGGATGGAAACACCATATATTTT.

CDR3 coding DNA: TGCAGCGTGGAGAACAGTGCGGGGACTGAAGCTTTCTTT. Its translation: CSVENSAGTEAFF. The genes are TRBV29-1 and TRBJ1-1, with D uncertain. This CDR3 has 13 amino acids. Trimming left V 6 bases short and J 5 bases short, with 16 bases between. Germline V gives CDR1 SQVTM, CDR2 ANQGSEA.

The V and J genes are TRBV6-5 and TRBJ1-2; D is ambiguous. From germline, CDR1 is MNHEY and CDR2 SVGAGI. The CDR3 spans 14 residues. Trimming cost V 2 bases and J 6 bases, with 13 bases left between them. In nucleotides, the CDR3 is TGTGCCAGCAGTTACAAAGGAGGCCCGGATGGCTACACCTTC. It specifies CASSYKGGPDGYTF.

The genes are TRBV5-4 and TRBJ1-1; no definite D call. V was trimmed by 4 bases and J by 1 base, leaving 17 bases between them. The CDR3 runs to 16 residues. CDR1 SGHNT and CDR2 YYREEE come from the germline V gene (reference sequence). CDR3 sequence (DNA): TGTGCCAGCAGCCAAACCTCACCGGGAACGAACACTGAAGCTTTCTTT. Translated: CASSQTSPGTNTEAFF. Full variable domain (missing parts from reference TRBV5-4 and TRBJ1-1): ETGVTQSPTHLIKTRGQQVTLRCSSQSGHNTVSWYQQALGQGPQFIFQYYREEENGRGNFPPRFSGLQFPNYSSELNVNALELDDSALYLCASSQTSPGTNTEAFFGQGTRLTVV.

J is TRBJ2-3 and V is TRBV7-2; 8 nucleotides agree with TRBD2. V gave up 0 bases and J gave up 6 bases; unmatched junction bases: 23. Looked up from germline, CDR1 is SGHTA and CDR2 is FQGNSA. The CDR3 spans 21 residues. As DNA, the CDR3 is TGTGCCAGCAGCTTAGCGGGTGGTAGGGGTTCTAGCGGGTCATTGGTGGATACGCAGTATTTT. It translates to CASSLAGGRGSSGSLVDTQYF.

The J gene is TRBJ1-3, the V gene TRBV2; weak D call: TRBD1 (6 bases). Germline assignment: CDR1 SNHLY and CDR2 FYNNEI. The CDR3 runs to 18 residues. The V and J ends lost 6 bases and 0 bases respectively, with 21 bases between them. The chain's CDR3 is CASSPGTPTLGSGNTIYF. In DNA form, the CDR3 reads TGTGCCAGCAGCCCCGGGACACCTACTTTGGGCTCTGGAAACACCATATATTTT.

This clone was found a few times. V usage is TRBV10-3 and J usage is TRBJ1-3; 7 bases line up with TRBD1. CDR3 size: 13 residues. Germline trimming cut 6 bases from V and 2 bases from J; bases unmatched to any gene: 1. The V gene's germline CDR1 is ENHRY and CDR2 SYGVKD. CDR3 amino acids: CAIRTGTGNTIYF. In DNA, the CDR3 is TGTGCCATCAGGACAGGGACTGGAAACACCATATATTTT.

The CDR3, as DNA: TGTGCCAGCAGCACGGGGACAGTGAACTACGAGCAGTACTTC. This encodes CASSTGTVNYEQYF. The V and J genes are TRBV7-8 and TRBJ2-7; TRBD1 matches 7 bases. The length of the CDR3 is 14 residues. Germline loops: CDR1 SGHVS, CDR2 FQNEAQ. With 5 bases clipped from V and 3 bases from J, the junction kept 7 bases outside the gene matches.

This chain links TRBV6-4 with TRBJ2-3, with 9 bases that match TRBD2. This CDR3 is 14 amino acids long. In germline, CDR1 is MRHNA, CDR2 SNTAGT. J lost 3 bases, V lost 8 bases, and 6 bases had no gene match. The CDR3 here is CASSSGGRTDTQYF. In nucleotides, the CDR3 is TGTGCCAGCTCCAGCGGGGGGCGTACAGATACGCAGTATTTT.

The V call is TRBV11-2, the J call TRBJ1-4, with 7 bases that match TRBD1. Germline CDR1 SGHAT, CDR2 FQNNGV. The CDR3 is made up of 16 amino acids. V was clipped by 5 bases and J by 0 bases; unmatched bases: 6. This CDR3 reads CASSKIQGATNEKLFF. CDR3 bases: TGTGCCAGCAGCAAGATTCAGGGGGCAACTAATGAAAAACTGTTTTTT.

The V gene is TRBV28, the J gene TRBJ1-3; no definite D call. V was pared by 8 bases and J by 5 bases, with 10 bases between. This CDR3 is built from 12 residues. CDR1 is MDHEN and CDR2 is SYDVKM in the germline V gene. DNA for the CDR3: TGTGCCAGCTCAGTTTCGCGAAACACCATATATTTT. Amino acids: CASSVSRNTIYF.

The chain couples TRBV4-3 to TRBJ2-1; possible D gene TRBD2, 6 bases. V shed 0 bases and J shed 7 bases, with 13 bases lying between them. Per the germline V gene, CDR1 is LGHNA and CDR2 is YSLEER. The CDR3 consists of 15 residues. Here the CDR3 DNA reads TGCGCCAGCAGCCAAGAAGAGAAAGGAGGGAATGAGCAGTTCTTC. This sequence encodes CASSQEEKGGNEQFF.

This chain joins TRBV2 and TRBJ2-3; D remains unclear. Germline CDR1 is SNHLY and CDR2 is FYNNEI. Trimming shortened V by 11 bases and J by 1 base, and 10 bases separated the two germline ends. CDR3 length equals 12 residues. CDR3 in DNA: TGTGCCGGGCTTCGGCGCACAGATACGCAGTATTTT. Protein: CAGLRRTDTQYF.

This clone was recorded a few times. The rearrangement links TRBV27 to TRBJ2-7; 8 positions agree with TRBD2. Germline V CDR1 and CDR2: MNHEY, SMNVEV (reference sequence). J lost 0 bases, V lost 2 bases, and 3 bases had no gene match. This CDR3 comprises 15 residues. CDR3 in amino acids: CASSLRSGSSYEQYF. CDR3 sequence (DNA): TGTGCCAGCAGTTTAAGGAGCGGGAGCTCCTACGAGCAGTACTTC.

Concerning this clone: The germline gene is not matched at one end of the junction; a read error may be the cause. The genes are TRBV7-9 and TRBJ2-7; 12 nucleotides match TRBD2. CDR1 and CDR2 from the germline V gene are SEHNR and FQNEAQ (reference sequence). The CDR3 is 13 residues long. CDR3 nucleotides: TGTGCCAGCAGCCTAGCGGGAGGGTACGAGCAGTACTTC. It encodes CASSLAGGYEQYF.

This chain links TRBV18 with TRBJ2-7; no clear D gene. From germline, CDR1 is KGHSH and CDR2 LQKENI. With 4 bases removed from V and 1 base from J, the gap between germline ends came to 14 bases. The length of the CDR3 is 15 residues. As DNA, the CDR3 is TGTGCCAGCTCACTTGAACAGACCGTGTCCTACGAGCAGTACTTC. This codes for CASSLEQTVSYEQYF.

The CDR3 nucleotides read TGCGCCAGCAGCCCACAGGTCGAGGACGAGACCCAGTACTTC. Translation: CASSPQVEDETQYF. The chain carries TRBV4-3 and TRBJ2-5; a possible D gene is TRBD1 (5 bases). The CDR3 contains 14 residues. V dropped 4 bases and J dropped 5 bases, with 14 bases sitting between them. The germline V gene encodes CDR1 LGHNA and CDR2 YSLEER.

This chain connects TRBV11-2 to TRBJ2-7, with TRBD2 matching 8 bases. V dropped 5 bases and J dropped 5; count of bases not matched to a gene: 14. This CDR3 contains 16 residues. Looked up from germline, CDR1 is SGHAT and CDR2 is FQNNGV. In nucleotides, the CDR3 is TGTGCCAGCAGCCGCCCACCTGGAGCGGGAGACCACGAGCAGTACTTC. The encoded protein is CASSRPPGAGDHEQYF.

This chain connects TRBV7-8 to TRBJ2-1; 12 nucleotides align to TRBD2. Unmatched junction bases numbered 7, after V lost 5 bases and J lost 5 bases. The CDR3 sequence is 16 residues long. Germline CDR1 SGHVS, CDR2 FQNEAQ. CDR3 residues: CASSPWTSGIHNEQFF. CDR3 coding DNA: TGTGCCAGCAGCCCCTGGACTAGCGGGATCCACAATGAGCAGTTCTTC.

As to this clone: Germline and junction disagree at one end, which may indicate a read error. The chain is built from TRBV4-1 and TRBJ1-5; D gene unclear. CDR1 is MGHRA and CDR2 is YSYEKL in the germline V gene. The CDR3 spans 16 residues. DNA for the CDR3: TGCGCCAGCAGCCAAGATGGGAGTTCGGGAAATCTGCCCCAGCATTTT. Protein: CASSQDGSSGNLPQHF.

This chain links TRBV28 with TRBJ2-7; D uncertain. Germline V gene lookup returns CDR1 MDHEN and CDR2 SYDVKM. The CDR3 covers 15 residues. V was clipped by 5 bases and J by 3 bases, with 17 bases between them. The CDR3 DNA follows: TGTGCCAGCAGTCTAGATCCCCCCGAACGCTACGAGCAGTACTTC. Amino acids: CASSLDPPERYEQYF.